This T cell receptor (beta chain) was profiled in a study of T cell repertoires in cytomegalovirus infection. TCRdb processed the reads anew with MiXCR; each CDR3 protein has one entry. The sample records roughly 160,000 distinct CDR3 sequences, about 20% being singletons. Study-level findings and limits: Cumulative frequency of public TCR beta families picked out carriers of CMV plus the relevant HLA.

Germline loops: CDR1 SEHNR, CDR2 FQNEAQ (reference sequence). The V and J ends lost 5 bases and 7 bases respectively, with 15 bases between them. This CDR3 is 14 amino acids long. The sample holds a few counts of this clonotype. Its target is not known. V gene TRBV7-9 combines with J gene TRBJ2-1; D perhaps matches TRBD2 (5 bases). This sequence originates from a human donor in good health (CMV status not recorded). Some clones in this sample may be carry-over from other donors' samples. Material: CD8+ T cells from cultured PBMCs, obtained from culture after CMV antigen stimulation. CDR3 loop: CASSPSEGWNEQFF. Written as DNA, the CDR3 is TGTGCCAGCAGCCCAAGCGAGGGATGGAATGAGCAGTTCTTC.